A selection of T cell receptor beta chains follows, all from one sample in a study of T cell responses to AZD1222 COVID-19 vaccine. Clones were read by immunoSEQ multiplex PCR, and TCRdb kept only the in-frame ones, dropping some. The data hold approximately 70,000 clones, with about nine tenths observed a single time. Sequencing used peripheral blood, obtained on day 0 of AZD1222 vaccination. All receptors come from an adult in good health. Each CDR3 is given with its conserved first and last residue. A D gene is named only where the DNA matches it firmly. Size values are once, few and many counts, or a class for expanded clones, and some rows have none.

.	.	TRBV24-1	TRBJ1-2	CATSPSGIYYGYTF	TGTGCCACCAGTCCCTCCGGGATTTACTATGGCTACACCTTC
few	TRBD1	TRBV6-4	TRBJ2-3	CASRGTGATDTQYF	TGTGCCAGCAGGGGGACAGGGGCCACAGATACGCAGTATTTT
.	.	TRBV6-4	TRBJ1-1	CASSVEVNTEAFF	TGTGCCAGCAGTGTAGAGGTGAACACTGAAGCTTTCTTT
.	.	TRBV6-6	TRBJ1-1	CASSYGGSTEAFF	TGTGCCAGCAGCTACGGGGGGTCCACTGAAGCTTTCTTT
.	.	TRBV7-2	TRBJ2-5	CASSLAGGLRETQYF	TGTGCCAGCAGCTTAGCGGGGGGGCTGCGAGAGACCCAGTACTTC
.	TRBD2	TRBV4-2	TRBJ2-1	CASSQRVTSGGRLEQFF	TGTGCCAGCAGCCAAAGGGTCACTAGCGGGGGGCGTCTTGAGCAGTTCTTC
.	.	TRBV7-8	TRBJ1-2	CASSLGETEESPYGYTF	TGTGCCAGCAGCTTAGGCGAGACAGAAGAATCCCCCTATGGCTACACCTTC
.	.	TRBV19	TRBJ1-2	CASRMGPLLNYGYTF	TGTGCCAGTAGGATGGGACCACTACTTAACTATGGCTACACCTTC
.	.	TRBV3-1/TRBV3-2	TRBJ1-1	CASSQSGRVNTEAFF	TGTGCCAGCAGCCAGTCAGGGAGAGTTAACACTGAAGCTTTCTTT
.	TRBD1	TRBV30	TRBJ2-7	CAWSVTGTGAYEQYF	TGTGCCTGGAGTGTAACCGGGACAGGCGCCTACGAGCAGTACTTC
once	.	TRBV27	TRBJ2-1	CASTQSLGVNEQFF	TGTGCCAGCACCCAAAGCCTCGGGGTCAATGAGCAGTTCTTC
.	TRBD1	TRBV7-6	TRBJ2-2	CASSFYDRADTGELFF	TGTGCCAGCAGCTTTTATGACAGGGCCGACACCGGGGAGCTGTTTTTT
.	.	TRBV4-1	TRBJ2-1	CASSLSLALSGGEQFF	TGCGCCAGCAGCCTCAGCCTGGCCTTGAGCGGTGGTGAGCAGTTCTTC
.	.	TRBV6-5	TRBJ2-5	CASSYSRGQETQYF	TGTGCCAGCAGTTACTCTCGGGGGCAAGAGACCCAGTACTTC
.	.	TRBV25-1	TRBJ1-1	CASSAGTGDTEAFF	TGTGCCAGCAGCGCCGGGACCGGCGACACTGAAGCTTTCTTT
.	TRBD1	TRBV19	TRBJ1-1	CASSLDRGNTEAFF	TGTGCCAGTAGTCTGGACAGGGGGAACACTGAAGCTTTCTTT
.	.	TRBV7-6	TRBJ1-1	CASSQFLTGNTEAFF	TGTGCCAGCAGCCAATTCCTGACAGGGAACACTGAAGCTTTCTTT
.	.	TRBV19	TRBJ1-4	CASSPGWGEKLFF	TGTGCCAGTAGTCCAGGATGGGGCGAAAAACTGTTTTTT
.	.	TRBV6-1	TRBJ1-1	CASSEGRGVRAGTEAFF	TGTGCCAGCAGTGAAGGGAGAGGGGTGAGGGCCGGCACTGAAGCTTTCTTT
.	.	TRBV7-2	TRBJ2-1	CASSPGQYYNEQFF	TGTGCCAGCAGCCCCGGACAGTACTACAATGAGCAGTTCTTC
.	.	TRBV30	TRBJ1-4	CAWSVLGGFGEKLFF	TGTGCCTGGAGTGTACTGGGTGGGTTTGGTGAAAAACTGTTTTTT
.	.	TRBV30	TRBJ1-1	CAWSSGTGEAFF	TGTGCCTGGAGTAGCGGTACAGGTGAAGCTTTCTTT
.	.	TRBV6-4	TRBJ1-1	CASVHPDKAFF	TGTGCCAGCGTCCACCCCGACAAAGCTTTCTTT
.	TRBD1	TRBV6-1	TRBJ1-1	CASSEGQGGGAFF	TGTGCCAGCAGTGAGGGACAGGGAGGGGGAGCTTTCTTT
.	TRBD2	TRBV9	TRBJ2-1	CASSQLAGGPREQFF	TGTGCCAGCAGCCAACTAGCGGGGGGGCCAAGGGAGCAGTTCTTC
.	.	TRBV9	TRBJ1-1	CASSPGIVWGTEAFF	TGTGCCAGCAGCCCCGGGATAGTTTGGGGCACTGAAGCTTTCTTT